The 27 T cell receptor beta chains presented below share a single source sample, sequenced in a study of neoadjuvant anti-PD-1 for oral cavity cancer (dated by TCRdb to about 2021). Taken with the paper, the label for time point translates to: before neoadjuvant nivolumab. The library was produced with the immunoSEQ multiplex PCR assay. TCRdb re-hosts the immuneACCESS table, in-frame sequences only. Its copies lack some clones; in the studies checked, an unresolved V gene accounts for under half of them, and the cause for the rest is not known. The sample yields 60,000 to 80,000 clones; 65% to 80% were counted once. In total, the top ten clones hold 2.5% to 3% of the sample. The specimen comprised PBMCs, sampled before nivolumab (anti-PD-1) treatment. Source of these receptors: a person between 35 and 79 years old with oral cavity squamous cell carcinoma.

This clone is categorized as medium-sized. In nucleotides, the CDR3 is TGTGCCAGCAGTGCTAGGACAGGGAGTGGGAGTTCACCCCTCCACTTT. Amino acid sequence: CASSARTGSGSSPLHF. This chain connects TRBV2 to TRBJ1-6, with 8 nucleotides matching TRBD1. The CDR3 has 16 residues. Looked up from germline, CDR1 is SNHLY and CDR2 is FYNNEI. V lost 4 bases to trimming and J lost 9 bases; unmatched junction nucleotides: 11.

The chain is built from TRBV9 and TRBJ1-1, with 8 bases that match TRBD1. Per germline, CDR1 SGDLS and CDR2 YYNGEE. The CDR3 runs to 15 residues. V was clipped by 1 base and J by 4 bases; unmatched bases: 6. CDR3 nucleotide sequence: TGTGCCAGCAGCGTACAGGGGGCGCCCAGCACTGAAGCTTTCTTT. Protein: CASSVQGAPSTEAFF.

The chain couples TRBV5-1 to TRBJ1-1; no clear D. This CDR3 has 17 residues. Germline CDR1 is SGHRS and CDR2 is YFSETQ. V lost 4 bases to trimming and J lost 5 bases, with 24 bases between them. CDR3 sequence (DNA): TGCGCCAGCAGCCAATCGGGGTCGTTACTACGGAGGACTGAAGCTTTCTTT. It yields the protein CASSQSGSLLRRTEAFF. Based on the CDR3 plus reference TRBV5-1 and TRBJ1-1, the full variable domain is KAGVTQTPRYLIKTRGQQVTLSCSPISGHRSVSWYQQTPGQGLQFLFEYFSETQRNKGNFPGRFSGRQFSNSRSEMNVSTLELGDSALYLCASSQSGSLLRRTEAFFGQGTRLTVV.

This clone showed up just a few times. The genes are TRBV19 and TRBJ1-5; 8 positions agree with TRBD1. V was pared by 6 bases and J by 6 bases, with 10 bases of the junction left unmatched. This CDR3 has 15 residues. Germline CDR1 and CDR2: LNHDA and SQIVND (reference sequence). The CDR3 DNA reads TGTGCCAGTAGGACACCAGGGGGCGCGGGTCAGCCCCAGCATTTT. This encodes CASRTPGGAGQPQHF.

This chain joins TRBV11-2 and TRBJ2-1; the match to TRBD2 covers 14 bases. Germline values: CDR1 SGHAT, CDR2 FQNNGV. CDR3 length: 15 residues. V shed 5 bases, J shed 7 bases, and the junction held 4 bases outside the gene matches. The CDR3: CASSRGLAGVNEQFF. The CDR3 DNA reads TGTGCCAGCAGCCGGGGACTAGCGGGAGTGAATGAGCAGTTCTTC. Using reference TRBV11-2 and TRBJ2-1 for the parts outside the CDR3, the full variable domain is EAGVAQSPRYKIIEKRQSVAFWCNPISGHATLYWYQQILGQGPKLLIQFQNNGVVDDSQLPKDRFSAERLKGVDSTLKIQPAKLEDSAVYLCASSRGLAGVNEQFFGPGTRLTVL.

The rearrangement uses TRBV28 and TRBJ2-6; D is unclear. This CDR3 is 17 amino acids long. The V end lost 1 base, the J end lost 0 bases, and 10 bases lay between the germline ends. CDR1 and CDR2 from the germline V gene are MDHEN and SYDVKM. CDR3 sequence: CASSLYPKLSGANVLTF. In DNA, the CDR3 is TGTGCCAGCAGTTTATATCCGAAGCTCTCTGGGGCCAACGTCCTGACTTTC.

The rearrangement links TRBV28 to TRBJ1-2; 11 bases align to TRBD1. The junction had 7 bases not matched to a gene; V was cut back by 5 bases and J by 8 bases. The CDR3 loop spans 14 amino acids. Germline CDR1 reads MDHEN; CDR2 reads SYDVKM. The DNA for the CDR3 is TGTGCCAGCAGTGGCGGACAGGGGGCGAGGGGCTACACCTTC. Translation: CASSGGQGARGYTF.

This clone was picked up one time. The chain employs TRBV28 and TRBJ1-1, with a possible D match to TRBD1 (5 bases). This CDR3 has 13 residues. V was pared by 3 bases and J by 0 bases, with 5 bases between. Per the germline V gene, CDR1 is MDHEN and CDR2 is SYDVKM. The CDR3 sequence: CASSFRVNTEAFF. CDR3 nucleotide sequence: TGTGCCAGCAGTTTCAGGGTGAACACTGAAGCTTTCTTT. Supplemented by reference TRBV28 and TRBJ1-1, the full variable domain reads DVKVTQSSRYLVKRTGEKVFLECVQDMDHENMFWYRQDPGLGLRLIYFSYDVKMKEKGDIPEGYSVSREKKERFSLILESASTNQTSMYLCASSFRVNTEAFFGQGTRLTVV.

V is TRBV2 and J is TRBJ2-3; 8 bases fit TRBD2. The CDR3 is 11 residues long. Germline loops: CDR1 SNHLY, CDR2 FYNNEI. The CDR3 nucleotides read TGTGGGAGCGGGGGAGAGATCGCGCAGTATTTT. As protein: CGSGGEIAQYF.

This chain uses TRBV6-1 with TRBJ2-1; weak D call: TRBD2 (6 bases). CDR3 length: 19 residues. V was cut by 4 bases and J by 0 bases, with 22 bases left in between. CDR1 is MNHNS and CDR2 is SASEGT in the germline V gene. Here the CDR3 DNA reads TGTGCCAGCAGTGCCAGCGGGTTCCTTAGGGGTAGCTCCTACAATGAGCAGTTCTTC. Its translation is CASSASGFLRGSSYNEQFF.

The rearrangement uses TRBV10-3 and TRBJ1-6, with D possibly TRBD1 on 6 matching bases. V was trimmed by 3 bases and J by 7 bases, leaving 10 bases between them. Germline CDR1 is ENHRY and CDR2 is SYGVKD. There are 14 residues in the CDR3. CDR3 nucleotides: TGTGCCATCAGTGACTTGACAGGAAATTCACCCCTCCACTTT. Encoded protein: CAISDLTGNSPLHF.

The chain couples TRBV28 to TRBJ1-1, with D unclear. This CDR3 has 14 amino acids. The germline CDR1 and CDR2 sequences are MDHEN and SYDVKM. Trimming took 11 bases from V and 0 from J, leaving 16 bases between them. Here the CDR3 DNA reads TGTGCCCACGGTGGAGGAGTCCTGAACACTGAAGCTTTCTTT. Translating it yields CAHGGGVLNTEAFF.

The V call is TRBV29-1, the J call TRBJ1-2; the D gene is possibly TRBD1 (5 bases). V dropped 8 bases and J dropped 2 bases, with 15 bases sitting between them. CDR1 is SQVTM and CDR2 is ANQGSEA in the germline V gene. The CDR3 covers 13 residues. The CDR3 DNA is TGCAGCTCCGACGACAGCCCAAACTATGGCTACACCTTC. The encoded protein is CSSDDSPNYGYTF.

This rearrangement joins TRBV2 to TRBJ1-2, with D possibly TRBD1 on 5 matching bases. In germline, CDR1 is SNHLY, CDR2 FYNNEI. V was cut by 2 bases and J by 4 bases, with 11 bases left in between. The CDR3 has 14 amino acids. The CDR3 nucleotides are TGTGCCAGCAGTGAAAGTGAGGGGAGCTATGGCTACACCTTC. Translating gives CASSESEGSYGYTF.

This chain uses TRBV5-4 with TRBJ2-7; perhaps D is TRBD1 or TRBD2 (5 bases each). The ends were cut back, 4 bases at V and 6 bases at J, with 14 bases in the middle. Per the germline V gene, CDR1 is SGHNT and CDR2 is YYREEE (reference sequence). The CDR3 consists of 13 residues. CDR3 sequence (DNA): TGTGCCAGCAGCCGGGACGGCGCAGGCGAGCAGTACTTC. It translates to CASSRDGAGEQYF. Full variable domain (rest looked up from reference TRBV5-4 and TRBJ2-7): ETGVTQSPTHLIKTRGQQVTLRCSSQSGHNTVSWYQQALGQGPQFIFQYYREEENGRGNFPPRFSGLQFPNYSSELNVNALELDDSALYLCASSRDGAGEQYFGPGTRLTVT.

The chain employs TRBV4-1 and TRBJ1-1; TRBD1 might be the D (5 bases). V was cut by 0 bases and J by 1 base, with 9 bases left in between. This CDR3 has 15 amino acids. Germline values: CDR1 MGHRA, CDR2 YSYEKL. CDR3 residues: CASSQDRRGNTEAFF. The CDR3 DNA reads TGCGCCAGCAGCCAAGATAGGAGGGGGAACACTGAAGCTTTCTTT.

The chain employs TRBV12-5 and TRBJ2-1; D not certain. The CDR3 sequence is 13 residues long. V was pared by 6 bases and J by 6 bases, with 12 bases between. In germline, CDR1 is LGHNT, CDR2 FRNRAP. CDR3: CASGRTPVNEQFF. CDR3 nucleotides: TGTGCTAGTGGCCGAACCCCCGTCAATGAGCAGTTCTTC.

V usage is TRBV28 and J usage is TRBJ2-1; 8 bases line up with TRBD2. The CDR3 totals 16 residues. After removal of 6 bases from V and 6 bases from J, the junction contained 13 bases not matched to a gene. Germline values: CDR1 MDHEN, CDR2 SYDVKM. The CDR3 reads CASSRHPGLVSNEQFF. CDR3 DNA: TGTGCCAGCAGCCGGCATCCGGGACTAGTTTCCAATGAGCAGTTCTTC.

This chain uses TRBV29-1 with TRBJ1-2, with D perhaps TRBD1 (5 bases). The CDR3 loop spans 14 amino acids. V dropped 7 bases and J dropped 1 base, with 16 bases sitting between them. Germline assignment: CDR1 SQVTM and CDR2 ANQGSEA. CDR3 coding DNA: TGCAGCGCCCCCGTGGGGGGGTTTAACTATGGCTACACCTTC. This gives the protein CSAPVGGFNYGYTF.

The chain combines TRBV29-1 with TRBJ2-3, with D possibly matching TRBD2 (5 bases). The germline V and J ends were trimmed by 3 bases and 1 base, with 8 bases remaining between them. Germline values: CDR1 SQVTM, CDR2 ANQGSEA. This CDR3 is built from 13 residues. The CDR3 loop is CSVDRRGTDTQYF. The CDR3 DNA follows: TGCAGCGTTGATCGGCGGGGCACAGATACGCAGTATTTT.

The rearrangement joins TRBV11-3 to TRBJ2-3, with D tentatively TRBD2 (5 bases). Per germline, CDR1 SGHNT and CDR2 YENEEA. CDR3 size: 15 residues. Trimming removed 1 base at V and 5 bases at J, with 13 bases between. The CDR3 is CASSLAGSGLDTQYF. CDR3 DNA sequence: TGTGCCAGCAGCTTAGCGGGGTCCGGATTAGATACGCAGTATTTT.

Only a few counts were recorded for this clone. The CDR3 is CAISEIRGRNTEAFF. The CDR3 DNA reads as TGTGCCATCAGTGAGATTCGGGGGCGGAACACTGAAGCTTTCTTT. This chain joins TRBV10-3 and TRBJ1-1, with D maybe TRBD1 (6 bases). V lost 2 bases, J lost 1 base, and 11 bases lay in between. The CDR3 sequence is 15 residues long. CDR1 is ENHRY and CDR2 is SYGVKD in the germline V gene.

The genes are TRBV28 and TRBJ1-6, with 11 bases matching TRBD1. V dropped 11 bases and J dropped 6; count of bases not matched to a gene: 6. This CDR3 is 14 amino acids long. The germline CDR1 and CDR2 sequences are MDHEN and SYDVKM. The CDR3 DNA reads TGTGCCTACCGGACAGGGGGCCTTAATTCACCCCTCCACTTT. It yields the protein CAYRTGGLNSPLHF.

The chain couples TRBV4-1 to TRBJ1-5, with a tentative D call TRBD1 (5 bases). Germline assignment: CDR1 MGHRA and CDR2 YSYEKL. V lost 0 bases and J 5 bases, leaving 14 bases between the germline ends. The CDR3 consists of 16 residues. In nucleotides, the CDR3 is TGCGCCAGCAGCCAAGATGGTTTTGCGGGGGATCAGCCCCAGCATTTT. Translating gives CASSQDGFAGDQPQHF.

CDR3 DNA: TGTGCCAGCAGCTTGGCCGCACAACTTAAAGAGACCCAGTACTTC. It codes for CASSLAAQLKETQYF. The gene calls are TRBV5-4 and TRBJ2-5; no clear D gene. Germline values: CDR1 SGHNT, CDR2 YYREEE (reference sequence). With 0 bases removed from V and 3 bases from J, the gap between germline ends came to 12 bases. The CDR3 runs 15 residues.

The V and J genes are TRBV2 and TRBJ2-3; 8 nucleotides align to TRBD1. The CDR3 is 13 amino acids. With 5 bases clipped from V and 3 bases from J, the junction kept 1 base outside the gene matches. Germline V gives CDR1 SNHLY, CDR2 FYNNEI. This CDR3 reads CASSRQGTDTQYF. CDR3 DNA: TGTGCCAGCAGTAGACAGGGGACAGATACGCAGTATTTT.

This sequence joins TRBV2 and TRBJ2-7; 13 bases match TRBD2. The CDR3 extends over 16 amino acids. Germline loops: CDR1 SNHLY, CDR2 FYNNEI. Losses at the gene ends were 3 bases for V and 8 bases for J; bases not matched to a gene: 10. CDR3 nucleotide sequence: TGTGCCAGCAGTGATGGCGTACTAGCGGGAGGGGCTCAGCAGTACTTC. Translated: CASSDGVLAGGAQQYF.